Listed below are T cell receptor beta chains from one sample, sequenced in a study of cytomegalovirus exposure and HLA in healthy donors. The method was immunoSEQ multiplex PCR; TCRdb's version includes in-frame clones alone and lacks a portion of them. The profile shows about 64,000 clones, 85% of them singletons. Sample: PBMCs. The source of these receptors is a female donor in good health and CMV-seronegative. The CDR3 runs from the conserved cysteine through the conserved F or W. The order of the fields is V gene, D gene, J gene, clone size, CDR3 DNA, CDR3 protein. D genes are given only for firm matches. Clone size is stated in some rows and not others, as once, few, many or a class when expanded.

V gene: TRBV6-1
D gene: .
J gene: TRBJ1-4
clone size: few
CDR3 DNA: TGTGCCAGCAGTATGAGCCACTCTGGTGAAAAACTGTTTTTT
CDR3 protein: CASSMSHSGEKLFF

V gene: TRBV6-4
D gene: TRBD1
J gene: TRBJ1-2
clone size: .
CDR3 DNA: TGTGCCAGCAGTGACGACTTTAGGACAGGTCCACGGGGCTACACCTTC
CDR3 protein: CASSDDFRTGPRGYTF

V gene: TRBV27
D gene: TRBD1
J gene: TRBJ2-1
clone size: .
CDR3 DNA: TGTGCCAGCAGTTTACGGGGACAGAGCTCCTACAATGAGCAGTTCTTC
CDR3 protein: CASSLRGQSSYNEQFF

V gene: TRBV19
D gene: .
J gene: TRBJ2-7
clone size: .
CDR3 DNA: TGTGCCAGTAAAGAAACGGACGGGAGCTCCTACGAGCAGTACTTC
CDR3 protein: CASKETDGSSYEQYF

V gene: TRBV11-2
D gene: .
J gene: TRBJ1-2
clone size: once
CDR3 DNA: TGTGCCAGCAGCCCGGGAAGCTATGGCTACACCTTC
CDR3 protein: CASSPGSYGYTF

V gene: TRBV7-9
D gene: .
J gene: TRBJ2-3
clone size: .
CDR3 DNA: TGTGCCAGCAGCTTAGCTAGCCCAGATACGCAGTATTTT
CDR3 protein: CASSLASPDTQYF

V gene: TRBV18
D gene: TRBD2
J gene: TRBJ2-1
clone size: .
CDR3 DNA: TGTGCCAGCTCCCTTTCAAGGACTAGCGATGAGCAGTTCTTC
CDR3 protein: CASSLSRTSDEQFF

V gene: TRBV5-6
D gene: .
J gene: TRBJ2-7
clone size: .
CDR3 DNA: TGTGCCAGCAGCTACCAGGGTCTCGAGCAGTACTTC
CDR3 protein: CASSYQGLEQYF

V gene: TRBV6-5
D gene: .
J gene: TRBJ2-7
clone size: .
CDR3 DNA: TGTGCCAGCAGGCGTCAGGACATCCAGTACTTC
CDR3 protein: CASRRQDIQYF

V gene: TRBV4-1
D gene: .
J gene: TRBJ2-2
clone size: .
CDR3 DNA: TGCGCCAGCAGCCAAGATATAGCGTCGGGCACCGGGGAGCTGTTTTTT
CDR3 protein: CASSQDIASGTGELFF

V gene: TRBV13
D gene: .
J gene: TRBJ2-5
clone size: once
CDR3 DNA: TGTGCCAGCAGCTTAGGATTCGCGCAGGGGGGAGAGACCCAGTACTTC
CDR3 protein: CASSLGFAQGGETQYF

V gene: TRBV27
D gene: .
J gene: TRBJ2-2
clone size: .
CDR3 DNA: TGTGCCAGCAGTCTTCGTAACACCGGGGAGCTGTTTTTT
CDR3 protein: CASSLRNTGELFF

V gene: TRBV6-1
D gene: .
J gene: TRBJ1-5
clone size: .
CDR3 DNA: TGTGCCAGCAGTGACTGGAGTAATCAGCCCCAGCATTTT
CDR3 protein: CASSDWSNQPQHF

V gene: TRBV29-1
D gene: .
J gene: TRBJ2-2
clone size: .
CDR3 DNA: TGCAGCGTCCAAGGAGGGAGGGAGCTGTTTTTT
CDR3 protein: CSVQGGRELFF

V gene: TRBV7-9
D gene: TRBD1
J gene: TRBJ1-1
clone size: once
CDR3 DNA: TGTGCCAGCAGCAAAGGGGGCGGGATTGCTGAAGCTTTCTTT
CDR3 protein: CASSKGGGIAEAFF

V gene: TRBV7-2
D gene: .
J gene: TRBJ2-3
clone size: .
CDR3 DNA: TGTGCCAGCAGCCTTAGCACAGATACGCAGTATTTT
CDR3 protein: CASSLSTDTQYF

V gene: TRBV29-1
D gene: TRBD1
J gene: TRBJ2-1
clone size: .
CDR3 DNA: TGCAGCGGCGCTCAGACAGGGGGCCGTTTCTTC
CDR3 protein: CSGAQTGGRFF